This T cell receptor beta chain was sequenced during a study of neurological immune-mediated disorders. Unsorted libraries were derived from 2 million PBMCs stored at -80 C. The authors made cDNA by 5'RACE with 10-nucleotide random UMIs. TCRdb recomputed calls from the 5' RACE reads with MiXCR, one row per CDR3 protein. This sample has under 85,000 distinct CDR3 sequences, with over 5% found just once. The CDR3 loop spans 15 amino acids. Germline V gives CDR1 SGHRS, CDR2 YFSETQ. Trimming removed 4 bases from V and 4 bases from J, with 17 bases in between. This clonotype has ten or more counts. The sequenced material came from PBMCs. This clonotype originated in a human donor with multiple sclerosis. The donor label of this sample is uncertain. The gene calls are TRBV5-1 and TRBJ2-5; D perhaps matches TRBD1 (6 bases). The CDR3 protein is CASSLQGRGPETQYF. The CDR3, as DNA: TGCGCCAGCAGCCTACAGGGTAGGGGTCCAGAGACCCAGTACTTC.